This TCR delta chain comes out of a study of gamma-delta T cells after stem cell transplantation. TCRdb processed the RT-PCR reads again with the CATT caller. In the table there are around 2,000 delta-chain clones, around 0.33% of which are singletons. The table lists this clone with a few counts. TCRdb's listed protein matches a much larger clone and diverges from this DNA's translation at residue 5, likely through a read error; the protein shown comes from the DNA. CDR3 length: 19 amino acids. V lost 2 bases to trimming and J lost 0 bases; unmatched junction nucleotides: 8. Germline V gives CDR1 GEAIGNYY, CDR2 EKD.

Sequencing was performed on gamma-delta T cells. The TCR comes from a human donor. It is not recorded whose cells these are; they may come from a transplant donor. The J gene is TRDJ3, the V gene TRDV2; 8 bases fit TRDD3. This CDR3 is CACDSWGKSDSWDTRQMFF. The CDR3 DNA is TGTGCCTGTGACAGCTGGGGGAAATCCGACTCCTGGGACACCCGACAGATGTTTTTC.